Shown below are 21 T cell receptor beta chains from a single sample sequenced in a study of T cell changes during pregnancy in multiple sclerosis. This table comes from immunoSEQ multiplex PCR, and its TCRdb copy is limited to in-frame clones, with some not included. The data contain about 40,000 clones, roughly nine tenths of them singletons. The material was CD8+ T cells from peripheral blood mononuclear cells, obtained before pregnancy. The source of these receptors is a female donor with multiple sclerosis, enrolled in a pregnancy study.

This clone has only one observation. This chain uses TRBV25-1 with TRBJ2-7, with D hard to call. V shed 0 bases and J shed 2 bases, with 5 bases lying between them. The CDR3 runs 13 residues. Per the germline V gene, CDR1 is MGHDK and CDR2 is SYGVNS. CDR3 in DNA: TGTGCCAGCAGTGAATACAACACCTACGAGCAGTACTTC. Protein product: CASSEYNTYEQYF.

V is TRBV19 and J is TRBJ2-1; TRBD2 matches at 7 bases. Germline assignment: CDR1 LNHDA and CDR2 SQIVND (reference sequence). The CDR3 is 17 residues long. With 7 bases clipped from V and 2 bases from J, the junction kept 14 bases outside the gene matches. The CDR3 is CASTPLLGEGPYNEQFF. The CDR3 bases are TGTGCCAGTACCCCCCTTTTGGGGGAGGGCCCCTACAATGAGCAGTTCTTC.

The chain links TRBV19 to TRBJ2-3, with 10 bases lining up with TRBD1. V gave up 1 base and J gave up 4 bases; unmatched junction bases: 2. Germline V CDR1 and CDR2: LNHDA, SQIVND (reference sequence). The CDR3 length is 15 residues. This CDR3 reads CASSIGDRGSDTQYF. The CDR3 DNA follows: TGTGCCAGTAGTATAGGGGACAGGGGCTCAGATACGCAGTATTTT.

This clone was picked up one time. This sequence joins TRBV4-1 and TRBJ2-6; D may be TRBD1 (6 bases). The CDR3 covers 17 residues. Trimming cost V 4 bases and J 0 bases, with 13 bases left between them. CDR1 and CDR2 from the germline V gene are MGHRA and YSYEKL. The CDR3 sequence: CASSLEDSSSGANVLTF. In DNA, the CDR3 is TGCGCCAGCAGCCTAGAGGACAGTAGCTCTGGGGCCAACGTCCTGACTTTC.

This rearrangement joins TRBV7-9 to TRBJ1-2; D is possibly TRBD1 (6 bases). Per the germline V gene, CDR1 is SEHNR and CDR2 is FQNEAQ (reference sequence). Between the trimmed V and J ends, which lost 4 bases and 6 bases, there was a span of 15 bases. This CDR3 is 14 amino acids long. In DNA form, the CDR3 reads TGTGCCAGCAGCTCTGGCAGACAGGAAGATGGCTACACCTTC. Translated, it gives CASSSGRQEDGYTF.

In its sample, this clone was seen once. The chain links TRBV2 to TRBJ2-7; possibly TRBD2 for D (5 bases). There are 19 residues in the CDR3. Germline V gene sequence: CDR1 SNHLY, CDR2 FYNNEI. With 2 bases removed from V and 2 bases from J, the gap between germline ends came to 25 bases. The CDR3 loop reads CASSEIEALEVIIAYEQYF. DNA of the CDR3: TGTGCCAGCAGTGAAATCGAGGCCCTGGAGGTTATTATCGCCTACGAGCAGTACTTC.

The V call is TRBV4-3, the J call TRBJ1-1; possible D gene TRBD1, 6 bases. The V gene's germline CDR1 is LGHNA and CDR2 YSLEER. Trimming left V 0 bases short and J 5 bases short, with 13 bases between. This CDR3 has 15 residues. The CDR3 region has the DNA TGCGCCAGCAGCCAAGAGGTGGGGGCGGCAACTGAAGCTTTCTTT. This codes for CASSQEVGAATEAFF.

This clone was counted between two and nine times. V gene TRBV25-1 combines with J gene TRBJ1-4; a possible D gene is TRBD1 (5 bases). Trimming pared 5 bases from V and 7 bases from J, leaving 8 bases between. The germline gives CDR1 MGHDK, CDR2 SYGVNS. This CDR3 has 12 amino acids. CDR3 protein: CASSFGGEKLFF. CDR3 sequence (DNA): TGTGCCAGCAGTTTCGGGGGTGAAAAACTGTTTTTT.

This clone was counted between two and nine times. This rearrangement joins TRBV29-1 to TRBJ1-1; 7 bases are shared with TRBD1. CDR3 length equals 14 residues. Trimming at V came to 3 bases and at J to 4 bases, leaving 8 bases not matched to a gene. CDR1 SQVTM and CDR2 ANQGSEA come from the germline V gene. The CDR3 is CSVELGGSGTEAFF. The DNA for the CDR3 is TGCAGCGTTGAGTTAGGGGGCTCAGGCACTGAAGCTTTCTTT.

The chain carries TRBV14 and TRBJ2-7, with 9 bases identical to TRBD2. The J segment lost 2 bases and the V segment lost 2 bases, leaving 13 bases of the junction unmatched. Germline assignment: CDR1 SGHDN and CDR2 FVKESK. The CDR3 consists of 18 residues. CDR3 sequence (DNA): TGTGCCAGCAGCCAAAGTTCCCCGCGGGAGGGCCTGGCCTACGAGCAGTACTTC. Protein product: CASSQSSPREGLAYEQYF.

The CDR3 is CSVTGTDEQFF. As DNA, the CDR3 is TGCAGCGTTACAGGGACGGATGAGCAGTTCTTC. V and J are TRBV29-1 and TRBJ2-1; perhaps TRBD1 as D (6 bases). Germline V gene sequence: CDR1 SQVTM, CDR2 ANQGSEA. There are 11 residues in the CDR3. V lost 5 bases to trimming and J lost 8 bases, with 10 bases between them.

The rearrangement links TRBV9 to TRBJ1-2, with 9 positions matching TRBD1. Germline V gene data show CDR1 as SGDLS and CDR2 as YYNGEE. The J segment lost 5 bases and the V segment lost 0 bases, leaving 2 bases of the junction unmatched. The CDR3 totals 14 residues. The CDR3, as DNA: TGTGCCAGCAGCGTAGACGACAGGGGGTATGGCTACACCTTC. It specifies CASSVDDRGYGYTF. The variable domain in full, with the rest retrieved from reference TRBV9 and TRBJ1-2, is DSGVTQTPKHLITATGQRVTLRCSPRSGDLSVYWYQQSLDQGLQFLIQYYNGEERAKGNILERFSAQQFPDLHSELNLSSLELGDSALYFCASSVDDRGYGYTFGSGTRLTVV.

The CDR3 reads CASSVEGGTYEQYF. For the CDR3, the DNA is TGTGCCAGCAGCGTAGAGGGCGGGACCTACGAGCAGTACTTC. The rearrangement joins TRBV9 to TRBJ2-7, with TRBD2 as a possible D gene (6 bases). The CDR3 has 14 residues. V was clipped by 0 bases and J by 2 bases, with 9 bases between them. The V gene's germline CDR1 is SGDLS and CDR2 YYNGEE.

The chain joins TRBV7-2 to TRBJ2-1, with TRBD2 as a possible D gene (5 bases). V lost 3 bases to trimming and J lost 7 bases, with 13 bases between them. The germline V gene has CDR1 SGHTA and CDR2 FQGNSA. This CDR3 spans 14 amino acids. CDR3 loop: CASSFSGYGNEQFF. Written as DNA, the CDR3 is TGTGCCAGCAGCTTCTCGGGATATGGGAATGAGCAGTTCTTC.

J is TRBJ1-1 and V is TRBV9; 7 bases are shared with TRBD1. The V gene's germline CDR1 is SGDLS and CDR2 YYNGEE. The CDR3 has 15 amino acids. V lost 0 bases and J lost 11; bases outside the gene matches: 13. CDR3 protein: CASSVVEGALTGAFF. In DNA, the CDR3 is TGTGCCAGCAGCGTAGTGGAGGGGGCGCTTACTGGGGCTTTCTTT.

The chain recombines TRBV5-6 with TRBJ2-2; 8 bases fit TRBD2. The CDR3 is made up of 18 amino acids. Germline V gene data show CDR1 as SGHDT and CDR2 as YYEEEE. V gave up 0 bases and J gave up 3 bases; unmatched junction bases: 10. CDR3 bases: TGTGCCAGCAGCTTGGGGACCTACGGGAGGGCCGACACCGGGGAGCTGTTTTTT. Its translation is CASSLGTYGRADTGELFF. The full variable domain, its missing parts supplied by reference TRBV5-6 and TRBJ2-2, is DAGVTQSPTHLIKTRGQQVTLRCSPKSGHDTVSWYQQALGQGPQFIFQYYEEEERQRGNFPDRFSGHQFPNYSSELNVNALLLGDSALYLCASSLGTYGRADTGELFFGEGSRLTVL.

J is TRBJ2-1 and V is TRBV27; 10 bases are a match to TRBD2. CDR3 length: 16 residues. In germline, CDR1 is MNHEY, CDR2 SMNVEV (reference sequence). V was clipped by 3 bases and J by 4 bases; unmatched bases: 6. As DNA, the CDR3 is TGTGCCAGCAGTTTCTCGACTAGCGGGTTTTACAATGAGCAGTTCTTC. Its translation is CASSFSTSGFYNEQFF.

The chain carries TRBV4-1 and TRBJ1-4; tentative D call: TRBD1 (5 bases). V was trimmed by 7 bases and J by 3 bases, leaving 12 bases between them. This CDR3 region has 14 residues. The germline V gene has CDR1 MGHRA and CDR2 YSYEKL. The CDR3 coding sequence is TGCGCCAGCACGCCGGGAGGGGCTAATGAAAAACTGTTTTTT. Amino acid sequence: CASTPGGANEKLFF.

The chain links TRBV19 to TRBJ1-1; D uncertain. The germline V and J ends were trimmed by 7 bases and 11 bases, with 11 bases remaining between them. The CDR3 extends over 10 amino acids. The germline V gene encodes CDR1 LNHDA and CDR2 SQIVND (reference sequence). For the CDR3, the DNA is TGTGCCAGTATAGGAGATAAGGCTTTCTTT. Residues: CASIGDKAFF.

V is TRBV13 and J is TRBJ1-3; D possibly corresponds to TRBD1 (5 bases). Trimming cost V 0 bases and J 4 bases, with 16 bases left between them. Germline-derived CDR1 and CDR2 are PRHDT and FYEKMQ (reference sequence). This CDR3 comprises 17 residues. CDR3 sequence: CASSLGFGGTTGNTIYF. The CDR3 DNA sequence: TGTGCCAGCAGCTTAGGATTCGGGGGGACGACCGGAAACACCATATATTTT. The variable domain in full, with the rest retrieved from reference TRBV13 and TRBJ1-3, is AAGVIQSPRHLIKEKRETATLKCYPIPRHDTVYWYQQGPGQDPQFLISFYEKMQSDKGSIPDRFSAQQFSDYHSELNMSSLELGDSALYFCASSLGFGGTTGNTIYFGEGSWLTVV.

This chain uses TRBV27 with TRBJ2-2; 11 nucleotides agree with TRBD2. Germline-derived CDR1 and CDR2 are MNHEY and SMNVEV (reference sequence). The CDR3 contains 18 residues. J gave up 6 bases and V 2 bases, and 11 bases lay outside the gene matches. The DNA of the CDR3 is TGTGCCAGCAGTTTAATTATGACTAGCGGGACGGTCGCCGGGGAGCTGTTTTTT. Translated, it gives CASSLIMTSGTVAGELFF.